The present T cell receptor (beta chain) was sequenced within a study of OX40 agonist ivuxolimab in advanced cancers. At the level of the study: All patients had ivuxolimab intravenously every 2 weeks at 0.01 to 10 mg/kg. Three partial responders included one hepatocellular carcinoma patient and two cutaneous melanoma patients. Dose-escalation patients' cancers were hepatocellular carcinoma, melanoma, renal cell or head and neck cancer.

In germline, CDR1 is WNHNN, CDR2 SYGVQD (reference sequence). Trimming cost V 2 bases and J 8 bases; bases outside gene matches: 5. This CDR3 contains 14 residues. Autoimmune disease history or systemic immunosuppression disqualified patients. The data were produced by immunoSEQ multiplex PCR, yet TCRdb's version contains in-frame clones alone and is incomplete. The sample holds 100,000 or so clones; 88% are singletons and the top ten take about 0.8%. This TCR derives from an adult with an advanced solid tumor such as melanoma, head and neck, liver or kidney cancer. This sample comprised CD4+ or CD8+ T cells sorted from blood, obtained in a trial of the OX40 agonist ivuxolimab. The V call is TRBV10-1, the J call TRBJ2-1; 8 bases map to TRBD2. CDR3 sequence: CASSEISGSHEQFF. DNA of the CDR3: TGCGCCAGCAGTGAGATAAGCGGGAGCCATGAGCAGTTCTTC.